The entry below gives a single T cell receptor (beta chain) sequence along with its context. Ten or more counts support this clonotype. Its cognate antigen has yet to be identified. Base-call qualities are not available, and no considerably larger clone is one nucleotide away. TCR cDNA was synthesized by 5'RACE template switching, which introduced a universal primer site and unique molecular identifiers. Priming for cDNA synthesis came from both the TCR alpha and TCR beta constant segments. Library amplification involved two PCR steps, and the second step added sample barcodes and sequencing adapters. Sequencing of libraries was performed on Illumina HiSeq 2500 (2x100 bp) or NovaSeq (2x150 bp). The original methods were these. Demultiplexing of reads and collapsing into UMI consensus sequences were performed with MIGEC, and V(D)J alignment was carried out with MiXCR. Vaccine-responding clonotypes were identified with edgeR using replicate PBMC samples, with FDR below 0.01 and a log2 fold change above 5 up to day 15 being required. Bulk clonotypes were assigned CD4 or CD8 identity according to which sequenced CD4 or CD8 repertoire held them at higher abundance. Using fastp at Q25 and MiXCR, TCRdb reprocessed the public reads and kept productive beta chains. Each entry is one CDR3 protein sequence, shown with its most common DNA and genes. The V and J calls were determined by TCRdb, not by the authors. The sample table contains around 340,000 distinct CDR3 sequences; only one count was recorded for about 9.5% of them. The ten largest clones capture about a sixth of the sample.

This specimen's treatment or condition label, interpreted: live attenuated yellow fever vaccine strain. At every blood-draw timepoint, two biological replicates of bulk PBMCs were collected. PBMCs were isolated from peripheral blood using a standard Ficoll-Paque protocol. TriZol was used to extract RNA from bulk PBMCs, CD4 and CD8 fractions, and dextramer-positive and dextramer-negative fractions. The data stem from a study of T cells after yellow fever vaccination (dated by TCRdb to between 2019 and 2020). Notes on the research overall: The SMART-Seq v4 Ultra Low Input RNA kit was used to prepare libraries from fractions with low cell numbers. Bulk PBMC replicates and cell subsets were isolated from blood drawn at multiple timepoints before and after both primary and secondary immunization. Two healthy male donors, one aged 18 to 30 and one aged 30 to 39 years, were included in the cohort. To follow T-cell clones before and after both primary and booster YFV17D yellow fever vaccination, bulk TCR alpha and beta repertoires underwent longitudinal sequencing. The full study reports these points: Because abundant contaminating clonotypes from the bulk population could be contained in FACS-sorted repertoires, computational filtering was required. A small share of clonotypes was detected in both CD4 and CD8 compartments, with the overlap likely arising from convergent recombination. Compared with the primary T-cell response, the secondary T-cell response was weaker but faster, peaking on day 5 rather than day 15. Because the study included only two donors, the extent to which the findings can be generalized is limited. After the booster, most clones that had expanded after primary vaccination were detected again (approximately 97% of CD4 and more than 80% of CD8), suggesting broad maintenance of memory.

Spanning cysteine to phenylalanine, the CDR3 consists of 15 amino acids. CDR3 DNA is the only sequence kept; it has 45 bases, read in frame from the first base. V ends up 2 bases short and J 4 bases short, with an unmatched junction base count of 8. As encoded in the germline V gene, CDR1 is SGHRS while CDR2 is YFSETQ. The specimen was PBMCs, collected on the day of the first yellow fever vaccination. The receptor comes from a man between 18 and 35 years old who received the YFV17D yellow fever vaccine. The sequence joins TRBV5-1 to TRBJ2-5; 7 bases in the junction line up with TRBD1. The CDR3 protein sequence reads: CASSFSQGERETQYF. The bases read TGCGCCAGCAGCTTTTCGCAGGGGGAGAGAGAGACCCAGTACTTC.